This entry lists 2 T cell receptor beta chains sequenced from one sample in a study of blood T cell repertoires in COVID-19. TCRdb's copy holds only in-frame clones and misses some; the assay was immunoSEQ multiplex PCR. The repertoire consists of 45,000 to 70,000 clones, with around 82% occurring once and the leading ten covering roughly 7.7%. The sample was peripheral blood. All receptors come from a woman of 80 years or more with acute or convalescent COVID-19.

J is TRBJ1-5 and V is TRBV19; 7 bases are a match to TRBD1. Germline V gene data show CDR1 as LNHDA and CDR2 as SQIVND (reference sequence). V lost 5 bases, J lost 9 bases, and 7 bases stayed unmatched. CDR3 length: 13 residues. The CDR3 DNA reads TGTGCCAGTAGTTCAGACAGGGTACGGCCCCAGCATTTT. Residues: CASSSDRVRPQHF.

The J gene is TRBJ2-1, the V gene TRBV5-1; possibly TRBD1 for D (5 bases). Looked up from germline, CDR1 is SGHRS and CDR2 is YFSETQ. Trimming pared 1 base from V and 6 bases from J, leaving 14 bases between. CDR3 length equals 15 residues. The CDR3 DNA is TGCGCCAGCAGCTTGCAAGGGCCCCAGGGCAATGAGCAGTTCTTC. It yields the protein CASSLQGPQGNEQFF.